One sample yielded the 2 T cell receptor beta chains listed below, sequenced in a study of T cell responses to AZD1222 COVID-19 vaccine. The method was immunoSEQ multiplex PCR; TCRdb's version includes in-frame clones alone and lacks a portion of them. The sample lists roughly 71,000 clones, around 85% occurring once. The sequencing used peripheral blood, collected on day 0 of AZD1222 vaccination. These receptors were obtained from an adult in good health.

This clone has a count of ten or more. The chain uses TRBV18 and TRBJ2-1; D is unclear. This CDR3 has 14 residues. V was trimmed by 3 bases and J by 6 bases, leaving 12 bases between them. Germline-derived CDR1 and CDR2 are KGHSH and LQKENI. CDR3 nucleotide sequence: TGTGCCAGCTCACCTATCGGCCGCGTCAATGAGCAGTTCTTC. Translating gives CASSPIGRVNEQFF.

The chain employs TRBV7-9 and TRBJ2-3; tentative D call: TRBD1 (6 bases). Germline CDR1 and CDR2: SEHNR and FQNEAQ (reference sequence). The V and J ends lost 5 bases and 5 bases respectively, with 11 bases between them. There are 13 residues in the CDR3. The CDR3 region is CASSPDSGDTQYF. CDR3 sequence (DNA): TGTGCCAGCAGCCCGGACAGCGGAGATACGCAGTATTTT.